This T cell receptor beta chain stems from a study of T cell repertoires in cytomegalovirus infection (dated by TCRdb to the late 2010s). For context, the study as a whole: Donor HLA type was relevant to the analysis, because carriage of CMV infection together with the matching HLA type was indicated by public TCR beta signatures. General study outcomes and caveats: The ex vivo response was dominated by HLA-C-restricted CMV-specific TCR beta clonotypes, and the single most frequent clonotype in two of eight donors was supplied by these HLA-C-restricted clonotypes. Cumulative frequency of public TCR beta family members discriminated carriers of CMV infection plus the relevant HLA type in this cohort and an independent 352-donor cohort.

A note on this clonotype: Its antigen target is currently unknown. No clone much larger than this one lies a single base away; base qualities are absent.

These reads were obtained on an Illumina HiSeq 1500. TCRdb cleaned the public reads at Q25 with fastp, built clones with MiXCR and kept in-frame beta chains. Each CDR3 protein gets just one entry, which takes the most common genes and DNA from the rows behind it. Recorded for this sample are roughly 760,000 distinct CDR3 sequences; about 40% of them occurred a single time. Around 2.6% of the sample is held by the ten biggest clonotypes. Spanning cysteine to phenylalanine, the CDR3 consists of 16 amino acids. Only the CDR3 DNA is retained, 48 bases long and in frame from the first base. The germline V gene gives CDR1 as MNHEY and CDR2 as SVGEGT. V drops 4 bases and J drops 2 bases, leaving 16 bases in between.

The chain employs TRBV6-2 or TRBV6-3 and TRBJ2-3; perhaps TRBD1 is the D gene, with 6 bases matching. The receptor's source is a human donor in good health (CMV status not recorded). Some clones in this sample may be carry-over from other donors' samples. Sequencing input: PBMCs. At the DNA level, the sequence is TGTGCCAGCAGTTGCTATGAGGGGGAAGCCACAGATACGCAGTATTTT. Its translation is CASSCYEGEATDTQYF.